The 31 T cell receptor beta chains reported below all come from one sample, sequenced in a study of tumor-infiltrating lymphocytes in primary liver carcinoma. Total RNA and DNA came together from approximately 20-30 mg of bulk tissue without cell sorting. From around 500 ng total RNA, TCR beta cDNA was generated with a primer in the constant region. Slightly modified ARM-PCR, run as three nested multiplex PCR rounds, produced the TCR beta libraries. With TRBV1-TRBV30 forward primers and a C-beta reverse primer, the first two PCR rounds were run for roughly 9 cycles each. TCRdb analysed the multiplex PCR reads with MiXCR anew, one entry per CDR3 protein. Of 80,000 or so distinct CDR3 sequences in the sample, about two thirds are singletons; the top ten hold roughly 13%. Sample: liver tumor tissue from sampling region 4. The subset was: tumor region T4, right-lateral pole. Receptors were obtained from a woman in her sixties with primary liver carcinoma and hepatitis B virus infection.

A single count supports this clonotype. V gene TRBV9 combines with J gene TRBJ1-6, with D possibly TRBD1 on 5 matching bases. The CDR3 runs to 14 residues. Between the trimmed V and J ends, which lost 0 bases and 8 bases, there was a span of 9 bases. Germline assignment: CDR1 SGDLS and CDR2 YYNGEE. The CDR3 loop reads CASSVGQTYSPLHF. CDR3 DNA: TGTGCCAGCAGCGTAGGACAGACGTATTCACCCCTCCACTTT.

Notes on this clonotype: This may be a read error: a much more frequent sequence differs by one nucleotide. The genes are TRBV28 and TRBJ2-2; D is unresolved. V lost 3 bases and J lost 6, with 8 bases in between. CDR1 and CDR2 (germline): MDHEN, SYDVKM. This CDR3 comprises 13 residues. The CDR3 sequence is CASSLRLPGELFF. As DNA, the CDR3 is TGTGCCAGCAGTTTGAGGTTGCCCGGGGAGCTGTTTTTT.

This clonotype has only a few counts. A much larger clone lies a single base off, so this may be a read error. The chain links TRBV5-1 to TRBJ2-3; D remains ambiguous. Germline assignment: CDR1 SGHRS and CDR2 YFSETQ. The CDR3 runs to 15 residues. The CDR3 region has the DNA TGCGCCAGCAGCTTGGTGGTTGGTAGCACAGATACGCAGTGTTTT. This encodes CASSLVVGSTDTQCF.

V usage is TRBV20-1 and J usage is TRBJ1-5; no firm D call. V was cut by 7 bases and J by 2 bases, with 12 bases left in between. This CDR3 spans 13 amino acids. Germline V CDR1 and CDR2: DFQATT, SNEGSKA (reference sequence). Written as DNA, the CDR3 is TGCAGTGAATCGGAGGTCTGCAATCAGCCCCAGCATTTT. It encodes CSESEVCNQPQHF.

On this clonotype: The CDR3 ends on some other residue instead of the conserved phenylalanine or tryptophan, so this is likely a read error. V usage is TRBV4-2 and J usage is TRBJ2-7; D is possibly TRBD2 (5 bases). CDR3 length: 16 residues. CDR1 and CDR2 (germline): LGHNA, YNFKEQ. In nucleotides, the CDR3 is TGTGCCAGTAGCCAAGATGGGAGCGGATCCCCCTACGAGCAGTACCTC. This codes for CASSQDGSGSPYEQYL.

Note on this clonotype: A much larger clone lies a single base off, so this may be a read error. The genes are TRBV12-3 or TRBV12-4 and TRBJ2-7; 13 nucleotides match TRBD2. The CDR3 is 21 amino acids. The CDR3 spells CASGLITLMGTSGNRAYEQYF. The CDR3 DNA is TGTGCCAGCGGTTTAATTACATTGATGGGGACTAGCGGGAATAGGGCCTACGAGCAGTACTTC.

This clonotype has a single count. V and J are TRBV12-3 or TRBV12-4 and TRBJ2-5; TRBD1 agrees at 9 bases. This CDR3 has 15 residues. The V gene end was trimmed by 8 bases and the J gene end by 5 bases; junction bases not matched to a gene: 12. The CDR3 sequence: CASCDAGTGHETQYF. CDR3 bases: TGTGCCAGCTGTGATGCCGGGACAGGGCATGAGACCCAGTACTTC.

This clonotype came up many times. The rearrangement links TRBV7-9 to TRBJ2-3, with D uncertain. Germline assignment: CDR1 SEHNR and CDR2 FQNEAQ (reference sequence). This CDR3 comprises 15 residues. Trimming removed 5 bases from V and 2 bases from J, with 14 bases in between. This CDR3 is CASSQRTQSTDTQYF. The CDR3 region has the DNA TGTGCCAGCAGCCAACGGACCCAATCCACAGATACGCAGTATTTT.

CDR3 nucleotide sequence: TGTGCCAGCACCCTTCCGAGTCAGCCCCAGCATTTT. Amino acid sequence: CASTLPSQPQHF. The chain has TRBV28 and TRBJ1-5; D not certain. CDR3 size: 12 residues. V lost 7 bases and J lost 6, with 10 bases in between. The germline V gene has CDR1 MDHEN and CDR2 SYDVKM.

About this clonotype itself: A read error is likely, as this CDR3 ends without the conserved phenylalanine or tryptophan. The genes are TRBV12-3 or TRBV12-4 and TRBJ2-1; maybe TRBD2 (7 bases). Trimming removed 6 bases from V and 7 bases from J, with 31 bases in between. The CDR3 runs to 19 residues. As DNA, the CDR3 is TGTGCCAGCAGCCCCGGCTTGGGGGGGGCGGGAGCCCTATATAATGAGCAGTTCCTC. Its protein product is CASSPGLGGAGALYNEQFL.

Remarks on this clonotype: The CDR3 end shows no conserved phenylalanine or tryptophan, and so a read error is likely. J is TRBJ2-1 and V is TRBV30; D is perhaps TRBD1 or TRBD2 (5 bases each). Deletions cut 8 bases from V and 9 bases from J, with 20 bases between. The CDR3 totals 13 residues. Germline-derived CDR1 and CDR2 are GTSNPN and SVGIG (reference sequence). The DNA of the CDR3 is TGTGCCAGGCACCCCGGGACCCTTGGTGAGCAGTTCATC. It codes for CARHPGTLGEQFI.

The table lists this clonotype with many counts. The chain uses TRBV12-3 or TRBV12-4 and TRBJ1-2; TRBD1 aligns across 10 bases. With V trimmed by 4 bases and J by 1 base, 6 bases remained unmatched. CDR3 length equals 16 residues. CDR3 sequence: CASSSGQGTGNYGYTF. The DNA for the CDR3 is TGTGCCAGCAGTTCGGGACAGGGGACGGGTAACTATGGCTACACCTTC.

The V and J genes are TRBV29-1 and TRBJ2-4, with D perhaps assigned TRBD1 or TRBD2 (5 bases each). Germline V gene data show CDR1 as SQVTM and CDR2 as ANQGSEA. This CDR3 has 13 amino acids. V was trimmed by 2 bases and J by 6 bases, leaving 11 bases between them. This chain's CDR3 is CSVEHGTRNIQYF. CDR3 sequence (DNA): TGCAGCGTTGAACATGGGACCCGAAACATTCAGTACTTC.

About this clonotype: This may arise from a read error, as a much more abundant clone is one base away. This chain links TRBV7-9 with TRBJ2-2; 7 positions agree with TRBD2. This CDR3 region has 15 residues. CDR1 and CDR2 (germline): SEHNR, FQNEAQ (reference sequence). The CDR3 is CASSRTRGGTGDLFF. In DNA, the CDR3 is TGTGCCAGCAGCCGGACTAGAGGAGGCACCGGGGACCTGTTTTTT. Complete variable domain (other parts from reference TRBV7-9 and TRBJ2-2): DTGVSQNPRHKITKRGQNVTFRCDPISEHNRLYWYRQTLGQGPEFLTYFQNEAQLEKSRLLSDRFSAERPKGSFSTLEIQRTEQGDSAMYLCASSRTRGGTGDLFFGEGSRLTVL.

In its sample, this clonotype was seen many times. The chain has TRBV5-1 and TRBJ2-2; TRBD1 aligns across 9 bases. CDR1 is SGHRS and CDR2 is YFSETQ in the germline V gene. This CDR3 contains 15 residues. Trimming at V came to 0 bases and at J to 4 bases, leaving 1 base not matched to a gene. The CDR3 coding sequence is TGCGCCAGCAGCTTGGGACAGGGGGTCACCGGGGAGCTGTTTTTT. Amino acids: CASSLGQGVTGELFF.

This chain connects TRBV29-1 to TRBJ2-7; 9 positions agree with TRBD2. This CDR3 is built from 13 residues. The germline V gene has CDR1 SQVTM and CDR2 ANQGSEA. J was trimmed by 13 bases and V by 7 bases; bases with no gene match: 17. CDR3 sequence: CSASLAGGGDHYF. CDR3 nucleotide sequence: TGCAGCGCCTCACTAGCGGGCGGAGGGGATCATTACTTC.

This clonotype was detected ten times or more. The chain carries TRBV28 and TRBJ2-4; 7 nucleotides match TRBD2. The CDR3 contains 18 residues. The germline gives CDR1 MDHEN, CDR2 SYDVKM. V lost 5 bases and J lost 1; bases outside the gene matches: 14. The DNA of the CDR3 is TGTGCCAGCAGTCCCCCCTGGGGGAGGGCCGGGGCCAAAAACATTCAGTACTTC. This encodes CASSPPWGRAGAKNIQYF.

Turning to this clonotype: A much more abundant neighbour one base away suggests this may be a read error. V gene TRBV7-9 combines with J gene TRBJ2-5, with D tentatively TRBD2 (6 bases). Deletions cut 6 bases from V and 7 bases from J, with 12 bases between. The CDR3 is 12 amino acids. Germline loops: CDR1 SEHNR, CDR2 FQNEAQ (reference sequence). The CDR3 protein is CASRVAEGTQYF. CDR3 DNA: TGTGCCAGCAGAGTAGCGGAGGGGACCCAGTACTTC.

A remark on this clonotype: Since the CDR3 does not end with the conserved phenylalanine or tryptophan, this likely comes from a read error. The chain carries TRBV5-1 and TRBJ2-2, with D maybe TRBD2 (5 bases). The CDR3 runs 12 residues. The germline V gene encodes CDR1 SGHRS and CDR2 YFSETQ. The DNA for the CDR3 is TGCGCCAGCACCGGGAACACCGGTGAGCTGTTTTCT. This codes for CASTGNTGELFS.

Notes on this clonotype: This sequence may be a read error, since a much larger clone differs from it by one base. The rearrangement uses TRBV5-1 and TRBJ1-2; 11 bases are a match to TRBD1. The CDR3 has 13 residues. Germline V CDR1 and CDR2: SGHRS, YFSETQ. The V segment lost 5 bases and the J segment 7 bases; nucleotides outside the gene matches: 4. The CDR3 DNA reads TGCGCCAGCAGAGGACAGGGGGCGGGTGGCTACACCTTC. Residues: CASRGQGAGGYTF.

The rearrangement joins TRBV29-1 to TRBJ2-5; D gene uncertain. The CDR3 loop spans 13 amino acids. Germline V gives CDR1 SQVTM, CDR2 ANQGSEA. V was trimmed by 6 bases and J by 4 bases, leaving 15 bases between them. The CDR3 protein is CSVEWIGRETQYF. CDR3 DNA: TGCAGCGTCGAGTGGATAGGGCGAGAGACCCAGTACTTC.

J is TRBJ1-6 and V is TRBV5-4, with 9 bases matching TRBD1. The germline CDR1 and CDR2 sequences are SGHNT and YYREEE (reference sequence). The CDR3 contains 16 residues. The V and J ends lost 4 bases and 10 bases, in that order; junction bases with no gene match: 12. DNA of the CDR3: TGTGCCAGCAGCCCGAATATGGGACAGGGAAACTCACCCCTCCACTTT. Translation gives CASSPNMGQGNSPLHF.

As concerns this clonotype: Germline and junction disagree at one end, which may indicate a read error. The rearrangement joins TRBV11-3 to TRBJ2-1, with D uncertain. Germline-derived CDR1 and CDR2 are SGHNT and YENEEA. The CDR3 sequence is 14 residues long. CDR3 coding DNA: TGCGCCATCTCTGATGATGTCACCTACAATGAGCAGTTCTTC. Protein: CAISDDVTYNEQFF.

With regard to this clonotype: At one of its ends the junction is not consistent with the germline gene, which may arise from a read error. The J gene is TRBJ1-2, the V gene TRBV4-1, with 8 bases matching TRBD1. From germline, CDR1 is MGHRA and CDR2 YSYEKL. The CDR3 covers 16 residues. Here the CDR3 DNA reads TGCGCCAGCAACCAACAAGACAGGGGATTTCAGTATGGCTACACCTTC. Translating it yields CASNQQDRGFQYGYTF.

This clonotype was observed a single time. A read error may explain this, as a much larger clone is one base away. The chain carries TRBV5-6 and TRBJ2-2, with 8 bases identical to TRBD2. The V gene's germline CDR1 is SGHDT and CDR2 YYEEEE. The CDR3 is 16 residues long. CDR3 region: CAGSSSGTRDTGELFF. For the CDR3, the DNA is TGTGCCGGCAGCTCCTCCGGGACTAGAGATACCGGGGAGCTGTTTTTT.

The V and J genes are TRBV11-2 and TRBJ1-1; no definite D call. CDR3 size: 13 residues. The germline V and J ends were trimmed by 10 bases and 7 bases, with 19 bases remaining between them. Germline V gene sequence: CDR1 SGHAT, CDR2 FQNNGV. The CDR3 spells CANSLEPGIEAFF. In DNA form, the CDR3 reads TGTGCCAACAGTTTAGAGCCGGGCATTGAAGCTTTCTTT.

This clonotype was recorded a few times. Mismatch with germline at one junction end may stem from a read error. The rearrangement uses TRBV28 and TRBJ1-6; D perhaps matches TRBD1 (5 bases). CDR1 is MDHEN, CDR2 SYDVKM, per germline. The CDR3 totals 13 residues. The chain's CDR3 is CASSMGGNSLLHF. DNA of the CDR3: TGTGCCAGCAGTATGGGGGGAAATTCACTCCTCCACTTT.

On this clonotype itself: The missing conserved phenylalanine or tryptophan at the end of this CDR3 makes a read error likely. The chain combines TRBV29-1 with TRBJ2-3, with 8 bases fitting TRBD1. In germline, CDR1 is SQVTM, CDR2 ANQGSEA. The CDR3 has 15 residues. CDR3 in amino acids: CSAMTGVSGTDTQYS. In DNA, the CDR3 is TGTAGCGCTATGACAGGGGTCAGCGGCACAGATACGCAGTATTCA.

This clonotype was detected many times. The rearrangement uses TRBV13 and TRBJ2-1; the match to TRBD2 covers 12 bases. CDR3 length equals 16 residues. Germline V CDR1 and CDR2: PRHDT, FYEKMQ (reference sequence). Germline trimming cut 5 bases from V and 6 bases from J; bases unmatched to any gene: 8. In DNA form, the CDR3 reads TGTGCCAGCAGCGGTAGGACTAGCGGGACCTCCAATGAGCAGTTCTTC. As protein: CASSGRTSGTSNEQFF.

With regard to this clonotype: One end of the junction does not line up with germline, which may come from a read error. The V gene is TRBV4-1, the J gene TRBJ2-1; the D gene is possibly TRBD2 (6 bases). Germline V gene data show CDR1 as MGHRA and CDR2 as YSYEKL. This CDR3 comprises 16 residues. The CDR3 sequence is CASRQDLALEGRNQFF. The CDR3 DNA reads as TGCGCCAGCAGGCAAGATCTCGCGCTGGAGGGCCGAAACCAGTTCTTC.

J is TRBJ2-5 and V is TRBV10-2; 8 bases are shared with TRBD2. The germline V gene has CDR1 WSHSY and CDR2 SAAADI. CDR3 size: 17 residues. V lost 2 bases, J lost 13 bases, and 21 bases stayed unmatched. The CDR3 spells CASSEGLAGGGQESRYF. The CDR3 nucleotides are TGCGCCAGCAGTGAGGGACTAGCAGGAGGAGGCCAAGAGAGCCGGTACTTC.